This TCR beta chain was identified during a study of T-cell reconstitution after alpha-beta-depleted transplantation in children. This clonotype came up many times. TCRbeta library construction was performed incorporating unique molecular identifiers. A single record per CDR3 protein comes from TCRdb applying MiXCR to the PCR reads. This table has roughly 220,000 distinct CDR3 sequences, 9.7% appearing once. The V end was cut by 6 bases, the J end by 2 bases, with 10 bases between. This CDR3 has 14 residues. This chain uses TRBV12-3 or TRBV12-4 with TRBJ1-4; D gene ambiguous. The receptor's source is a human donor who donated a stem cell graft to a child with SCID. Sequences were derived from PBMCs from the stem cell graft donor, sampled from the stem cell graft. The CDR3 region has the DNA TGTGCCAGCAGCCTACATGGGACTAATGAAAAACTGTTTTTT. Translated: CASSLHGTNEKLFF.